This TCR beta chain appears in the sequencing data of a study of T cell responses to AZD1222 COVID-19 vaccine (dated by TCRdb to the early 2020s). Broadly, across the study: TCR sequencing covered roughly 230 trial participants: 207 given two doses of AZD1222 and about 26 given two doses of MenACWY control vaccine. Enrollment into the trials was organized by age into subgroups of 18-55, 56-69 and 70-plus years, and those subgroups contained approximately 160, 26 and 62 TCR-sequenced participants, respectively. Beyond this particular receptor, the publication reports: Because no day 14 peak-response samples were available, repertoires were characterized only after the peak T cell response. Conclusions about previously exposed vaccinees are limited because only six or seven AZD1222 recipients were SARS-CoV-2 seropositive at baseline. Reportedly, close to half of the unique spike-specific TCRs recognized epitopes lying outside the regions that are mutated in the B.1.351 and B.1.1.7 variants. After two AZD1222 doses, both the breadth and the depth of spike-specific TCRs were significantly higher than at day 0 and than in MenACWY recipients. In the small 56-69-year group, the increase in depth fell short of significance, most likely because of low power. The vaccine-associated CD4 TCRs covered the entire spike protein, and the dominant responses fell in regions 160-218 and 743-854. Participants were mostly white British and included more females than males, and it was suggested by the authors that clonal diversity may have been underestimated.

About this clone itself: Its binding antigen is unknown. No base-level quality is on record; no much larger clone is a single base apart.

Reading the germline V gene gives CDR1 ENHRY and CDR2 SYGVKD. From cysteine to phenylalanine, the CDR3 is 14 amino acids long. Left in the record is the CDR3 DNA by itself, 42 bases read in frame from the first base. Trimmed from V: 5 bases; trimmed from J: 6 bases; junction bases lacking a gene match: 8. The sample's time point label, decoded: baseline before first vaccination. This specimen's treatment or condition label, per the study, means: meningococcal conjugate vaccine given as trial control. Samples from vaccinated people were obtained from the UK trials COV001 and COV002, which included a single-blind randomized controlled phase 2/3 trial of AZD1222 (ChAdOx1 nCoV-19) in healthy adults. Trial participant PBMC samples were collected at day 0 and day 28 after the second dose for TCRbeta chain sequencing. The CDR3 regions of human TCRbeta chains were subjected to immunosequencing. The paper's processing steps were these. TCRs in the repertoires were matched against a reference library of SARS-CoV-2-specific TCRs that had been generated with the MIRA antigen-specificity platform. Breadth was defined as the fraction of unique TCRs that were SARS-CoV-2-associated, and depth was defined as the fraction of total T cells that were SARS-CoV-2-associated. Using the MIRA data, each spike-specific TCR was mapped to the spike region that the TCR reacts to and placed in a CD4 or CD8 class. Log10-transformed breadth and depth values were compared by one-way ANOVA with Sidak's multiple comparisons tests. The table comes from immuneACCESS by way of TCRdb, which keeps in-frame sequences with V and J called. Part of the clones is missing from these tables; in studies checked, under half for an unresolved V gene and the rest for unknown reasons. V and J calls and clone size are copied from that table; D and trimming were computed from the DNA. This sample comprises 120,000 or so clones, less than 95% of them detected only once. The ten largest clones take up about 4.5% of the sample.

The specimen comprised peripheral blood, sampled on day 0 of MenACWY control vaccination. The chain uses TRBV10-3 and TRBJ2-7, with 9 bases aligning to TRBD1. The sequence was collected from an adult in good health. The DNA is TGTGCCATCAGTTTTGACAGGGGGTTCGGCGAGCAGTACTTC. The translation is CAISFDRGFGEQYF.